This T cell receptor (beta chain) came from a study of shared clonotypes between healthy human individuals. Sequencing was performed with immunoSEQ multiplex PCR; in TCRdb, only in-frame clones are kept and a portion is missing. The data show a few million clones, roughly 95% seen once. This CDR3 comprises 15 residues. Germline-derived CDR1 and CDR2 are MDHEN and SYDVKM. V lost 1 base, J lost 2 bases, and 12 bases lay in between. Cells designated naive CD8 were CD45RO-negative and were positively selected for CCR7, with terminally differentiated effector memory CD45RA+ cells excluded. Study-level points and caveats: Naive subsets generally exceeded memory subsets in estimated richness. Several donors shared around 5% of their naive CD4 clonotypes.

About this clone itself: The antigen is not known.

This chain joins TRBV28 and TRBJ2-7, with TRBD1 as a possible D gene (6 bases). Sequencing used naive CD8+ T cells from PBMCs. This clonotype was obtained from a man between 18 and 29 years old in good health. Some clones in this sample may be carry-over from other donors' samples. As DNA, the CDR3 is TGTGCCAGCAGTTTATTGAGTCAGGGGACCTACGAGCAGTACTTC. Its protein product is CASSLLSQGTYEQYF.